This TCR beta chain was captured by sequencing in a study of shared clonotypes between healthy human individuals. Genomic DNA of each subset was evenly split across several immunoSEQ plates. Profiling relied on immunoSEQ multiplex PCR, and the TCRdb table lists in-frame clones only, not all of them. This sample has nearly 750,000 clones, with 72% found just once. All donors qualified as healthy HIV-negative adults and had experienced no recent acute infections or vaccinations. Per germline, CDR1 SGHNT and CDR2 YENEEA. Deletions cut 1 base from V and 9 bases from J, with 13 bases between. This CDR3 is 14 amino acids long.

This clonotype was sampled from a woman aged 25 to 39 in good health. What was sequenced was memory CD4+ T cells sorted from blood. Regarding subset: CD45RA-negative fraction. The gene calls are TRBV11-3 and TRBJ2-1; the D gene is possibly TRBD2 (6 bases). The CDR3 loop is CASSLGRLDSEQFF. CDR3 DNA: TGTGCCAGCAGCTTAGGTAGACTAGATAGTGAGCAGTTCTTC.